This record covers a single T cell receptor (beta chain). Second doses were pooled across both intervals (about 4 or about 12 weeks). J lost 2 bases, V lost 1 base, and 2 bases had no gene match. From germline, CDR1 is SSHAT and CDR2 FNYEAQ (reference sequence). This CDR3 is built from 15 residues. This entry is derived from a study of T cell responses to AZD1222 COVID-19 vaccine. Here immunoSEQ multiplex PCR was the method, and the copy in TCRdb shows in-frame clones only, minus some. This sample carries about 110,000 clones, nearly 90% of them seen once, and the ten largest clones take roughly 2.5%.

The receptor was isolated from an adult who received the AZD1222 COVID-19 vaccine. V and J are TRBV7-7 and TRBJ2-1; 7 bases map to TRBD1. The sample consisted of peripheral blood, taken 28 days after the second AZD1222 dose. DNA for the CDR3: TGTGCCAGCAGCTTAGGACAGGGCCCCTACAATGAGCAGTTCTTC. Its protein is CASSLGQGPYNEQFF.